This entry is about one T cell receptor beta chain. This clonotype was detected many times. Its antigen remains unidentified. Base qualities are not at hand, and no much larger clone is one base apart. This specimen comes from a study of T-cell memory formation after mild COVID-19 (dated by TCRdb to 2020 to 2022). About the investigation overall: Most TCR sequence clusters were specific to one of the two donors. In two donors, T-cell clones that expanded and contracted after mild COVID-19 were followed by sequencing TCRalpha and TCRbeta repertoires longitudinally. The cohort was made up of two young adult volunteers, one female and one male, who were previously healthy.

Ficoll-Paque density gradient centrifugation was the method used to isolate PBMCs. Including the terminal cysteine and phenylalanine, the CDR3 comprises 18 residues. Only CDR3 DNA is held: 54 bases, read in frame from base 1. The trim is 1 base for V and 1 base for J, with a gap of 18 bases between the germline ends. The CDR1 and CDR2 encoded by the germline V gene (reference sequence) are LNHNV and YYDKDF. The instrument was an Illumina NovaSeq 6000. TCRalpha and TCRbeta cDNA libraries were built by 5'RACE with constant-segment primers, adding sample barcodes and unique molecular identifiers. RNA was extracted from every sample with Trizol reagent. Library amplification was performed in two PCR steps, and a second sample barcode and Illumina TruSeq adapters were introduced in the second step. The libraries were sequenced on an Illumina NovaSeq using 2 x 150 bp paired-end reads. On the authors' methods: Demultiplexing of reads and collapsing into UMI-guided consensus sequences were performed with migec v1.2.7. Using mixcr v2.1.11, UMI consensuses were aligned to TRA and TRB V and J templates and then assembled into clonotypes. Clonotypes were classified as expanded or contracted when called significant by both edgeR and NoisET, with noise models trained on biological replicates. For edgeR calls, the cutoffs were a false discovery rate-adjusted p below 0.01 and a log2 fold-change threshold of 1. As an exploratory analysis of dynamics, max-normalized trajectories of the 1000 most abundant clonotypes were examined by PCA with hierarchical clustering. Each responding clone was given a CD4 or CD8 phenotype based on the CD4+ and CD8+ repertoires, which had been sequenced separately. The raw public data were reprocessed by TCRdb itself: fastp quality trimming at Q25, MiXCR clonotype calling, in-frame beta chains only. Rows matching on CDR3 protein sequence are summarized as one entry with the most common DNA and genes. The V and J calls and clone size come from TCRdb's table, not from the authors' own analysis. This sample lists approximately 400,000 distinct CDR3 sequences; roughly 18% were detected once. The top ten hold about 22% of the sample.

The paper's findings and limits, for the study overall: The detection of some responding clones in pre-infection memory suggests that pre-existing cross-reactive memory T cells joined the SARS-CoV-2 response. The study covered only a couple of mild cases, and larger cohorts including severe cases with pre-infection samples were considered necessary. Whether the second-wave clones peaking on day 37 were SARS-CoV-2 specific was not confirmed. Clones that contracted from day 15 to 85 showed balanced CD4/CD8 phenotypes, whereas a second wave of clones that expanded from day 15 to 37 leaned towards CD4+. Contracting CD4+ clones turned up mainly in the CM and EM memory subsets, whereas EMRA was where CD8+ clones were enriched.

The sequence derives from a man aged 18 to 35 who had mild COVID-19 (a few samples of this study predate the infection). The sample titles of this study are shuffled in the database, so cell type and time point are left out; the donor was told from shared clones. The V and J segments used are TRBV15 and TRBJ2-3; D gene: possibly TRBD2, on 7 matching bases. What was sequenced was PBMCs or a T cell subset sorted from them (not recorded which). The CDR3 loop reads CATSRVRGAPDGTDTQYF. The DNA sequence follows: TGTGCCACCAGCAGAGTACGGGGGGCGCCGGACGGCACAGATACGCAGTATTTT.